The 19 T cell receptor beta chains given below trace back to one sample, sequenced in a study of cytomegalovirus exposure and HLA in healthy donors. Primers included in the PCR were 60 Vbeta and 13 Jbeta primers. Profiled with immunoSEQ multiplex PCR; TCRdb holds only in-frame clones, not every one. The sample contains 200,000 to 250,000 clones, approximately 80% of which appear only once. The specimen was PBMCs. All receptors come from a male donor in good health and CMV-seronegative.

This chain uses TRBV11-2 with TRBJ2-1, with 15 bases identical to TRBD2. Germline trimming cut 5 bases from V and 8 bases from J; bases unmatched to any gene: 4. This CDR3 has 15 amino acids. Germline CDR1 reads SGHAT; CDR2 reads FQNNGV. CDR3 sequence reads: CASSPGLAGGDEQFF. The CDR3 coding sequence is TGTGCCAGCAGCCCGGGACTAGCGGGAGGAGATGAGCAGTTCTTC.

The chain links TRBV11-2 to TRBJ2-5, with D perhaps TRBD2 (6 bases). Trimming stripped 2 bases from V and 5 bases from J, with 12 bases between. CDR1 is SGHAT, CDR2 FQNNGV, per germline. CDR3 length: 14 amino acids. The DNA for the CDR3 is TGTGCCAGCAGCTTATCGGCGGGAACGGAGACCCAGTACTTC. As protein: CASSLSAGTETQYF.

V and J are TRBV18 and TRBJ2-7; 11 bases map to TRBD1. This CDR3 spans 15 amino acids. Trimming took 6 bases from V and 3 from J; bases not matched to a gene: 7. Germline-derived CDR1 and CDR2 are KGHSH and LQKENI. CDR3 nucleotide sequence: TGTGCCAGCTCGCCCAGGACAGGGGGCAACTACGAGCAGTACTTC. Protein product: CASSPRTGGNYEQYF.

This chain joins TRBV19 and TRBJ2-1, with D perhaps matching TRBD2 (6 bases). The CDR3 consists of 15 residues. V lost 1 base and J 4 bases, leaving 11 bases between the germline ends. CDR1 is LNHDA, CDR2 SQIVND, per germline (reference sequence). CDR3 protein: CASSIGSGRYNEQFF. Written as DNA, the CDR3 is TGTGCCAGTAGTATAGGGTCAGGGAGGTACAATGAGCAGTTCTTC. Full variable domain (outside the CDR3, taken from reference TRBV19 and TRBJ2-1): DGGITQSPKYLFRKEGQNVTLSCEQNLNHDAMYWYRQDPGQGLRLIYYSQIVNDFQKGDIAEGYSVSREKKESFPLTVTSAQKNPTAFYLCASSIGSGRYNEQFFGPGTRLTVL.

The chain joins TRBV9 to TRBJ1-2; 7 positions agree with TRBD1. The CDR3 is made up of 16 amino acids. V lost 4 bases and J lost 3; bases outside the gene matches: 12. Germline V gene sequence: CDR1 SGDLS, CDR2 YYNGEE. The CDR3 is CASSPRRQGDDYGYTF. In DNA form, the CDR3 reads TGTGCCAGCAGCCCCCGTAGACAGGGAGACGACTATGGCTACACCTTC.

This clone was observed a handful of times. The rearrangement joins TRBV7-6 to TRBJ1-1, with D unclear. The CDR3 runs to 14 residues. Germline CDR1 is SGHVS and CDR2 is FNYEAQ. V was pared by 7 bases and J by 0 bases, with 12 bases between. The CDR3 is CASTMQEVNTEAFF. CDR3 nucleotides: TGTGCCAGCACCATGCAGGAGGTGAACACTGAAGCTTTCTTT.

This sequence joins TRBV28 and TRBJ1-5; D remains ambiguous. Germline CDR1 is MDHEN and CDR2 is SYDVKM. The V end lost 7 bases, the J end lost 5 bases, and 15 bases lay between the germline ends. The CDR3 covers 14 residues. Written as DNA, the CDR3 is TGTGCCAGCATAGACCGGGGAACCTATCAGCCCCAGCATTTT. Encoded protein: CASIDRGTYQPQHF.

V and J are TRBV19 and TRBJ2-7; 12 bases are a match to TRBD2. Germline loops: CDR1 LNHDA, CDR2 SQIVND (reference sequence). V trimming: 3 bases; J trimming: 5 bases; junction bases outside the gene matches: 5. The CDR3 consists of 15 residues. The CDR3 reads CASSILAGGPNEQYF. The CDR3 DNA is TGTGCCAGTAGTATCCTAGCGGGAGGGCCAAACGAGCAGTACTTC.

CDR3 protein: CASSISQGGSYEQYF. CDR3 nucleotide sequence: TGTGCCAGTAGTATAAGTCAGGGGGGCTCCTACGAGCAGTACTTC. This chain uses TRBV19 with TRBJ2-7; weak D call: TRBD1 (7 bases). V lost 2 bases, J lost 0 bases, and 11 bases lay in between. The germline gives CDR1 LNHDA, CDR2 SQIVND (reference sequence). The CDR3 extends over 15 amino acids.

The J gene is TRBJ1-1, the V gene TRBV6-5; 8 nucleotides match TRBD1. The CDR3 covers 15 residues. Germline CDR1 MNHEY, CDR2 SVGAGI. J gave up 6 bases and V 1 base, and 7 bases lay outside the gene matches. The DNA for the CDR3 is TGTGCCAGCAGTTACTTATCGGTACAGGGGGCTGAAGCTTTCTTT. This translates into CASSYLSVQGAEAFF.

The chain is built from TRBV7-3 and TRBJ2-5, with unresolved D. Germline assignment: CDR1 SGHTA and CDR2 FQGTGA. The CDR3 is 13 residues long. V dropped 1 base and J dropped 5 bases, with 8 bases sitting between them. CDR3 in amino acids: CASSLSSMETQYF. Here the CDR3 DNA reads TGTGCCAGCAGCTTAAGTAGTATGGAGACCCAGTACTTC.

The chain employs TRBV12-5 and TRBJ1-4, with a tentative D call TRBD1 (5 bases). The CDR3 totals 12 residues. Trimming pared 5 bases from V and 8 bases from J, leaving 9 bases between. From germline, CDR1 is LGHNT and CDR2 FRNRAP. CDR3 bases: TGTGCTAGTGGTCTCGGACAAGAAAAACTGTTTTTT. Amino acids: CASGLGQEKLFF.

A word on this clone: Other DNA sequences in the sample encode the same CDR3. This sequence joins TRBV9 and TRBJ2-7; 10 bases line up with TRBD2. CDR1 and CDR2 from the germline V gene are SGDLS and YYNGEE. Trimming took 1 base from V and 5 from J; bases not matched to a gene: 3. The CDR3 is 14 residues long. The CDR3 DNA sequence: TGTGCCAGCAGCGTAAGCGGGAGGGCCGACGAGCAGTACTTC. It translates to CASSVSGRADEQYF.

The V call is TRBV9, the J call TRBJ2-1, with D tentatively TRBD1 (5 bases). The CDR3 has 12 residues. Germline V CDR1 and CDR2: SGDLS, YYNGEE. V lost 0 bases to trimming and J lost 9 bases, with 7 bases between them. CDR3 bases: TGTGCCAGCAGCGTAGCTAGGGGTGAGCAGTTCTTC. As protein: CASSVARGEQFF.

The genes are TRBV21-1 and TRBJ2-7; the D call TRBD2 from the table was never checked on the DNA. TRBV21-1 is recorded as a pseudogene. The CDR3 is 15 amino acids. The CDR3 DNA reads TGTGCCAGCAGCAAAGCTGCGGGAGATTCCTACGAGCAGTACTTC. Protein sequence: CASSKAAGDSYEQYF.

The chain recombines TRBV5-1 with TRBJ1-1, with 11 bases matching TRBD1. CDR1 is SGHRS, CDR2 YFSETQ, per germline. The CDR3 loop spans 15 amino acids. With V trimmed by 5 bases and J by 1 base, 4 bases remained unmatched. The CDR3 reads CASRDRGQGNTEAFF. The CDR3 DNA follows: TGCGCCAGCAGGGACAGGGGGCAGGGGAACACTGAAGCTTTCTTT.

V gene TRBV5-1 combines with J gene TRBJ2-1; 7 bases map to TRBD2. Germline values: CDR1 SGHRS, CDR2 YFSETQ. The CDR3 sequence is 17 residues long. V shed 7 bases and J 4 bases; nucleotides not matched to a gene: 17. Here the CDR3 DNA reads TGCGCCAGCCGCCCGGGGGGAGCCCCCCTGACTTACAATGAGCAGTTCTTC. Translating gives CASRPGGAPLTYNEQFF.

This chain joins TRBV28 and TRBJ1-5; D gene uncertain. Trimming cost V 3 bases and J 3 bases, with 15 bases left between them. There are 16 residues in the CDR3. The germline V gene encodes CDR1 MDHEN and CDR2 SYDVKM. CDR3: CASSLSAGNSNQPQHF. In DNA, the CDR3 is TGTGCCAGCAGTTTGTCCGCAGGAAACTCCAATCAGCCCCAGCATTTT.

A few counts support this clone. The CDR3 loop is CASSSVRGTEAFF. The CDR3 region has the DNA TGTGCCAGCAGCTCGGTCAGGGGAACTGAAGCTTTCTTT. The V gene is TRBV5-8, the J gene TRBJ1-1, with D possibly being TRBD1 (6 bases). With 3 bases removed from V and 5 bases from J, the gap between germline ends came to 11 bases. Looked up from germline, CDR1 is SGHTS and CDR2 is YDEGEE. The CDR3 sequence is 13 residues long. Looking up the rest from reference TRBV5-8 and TRBJ1-1 gives the full variable domain: EAGVTQSPTHLIKTRGQQATLRCSPISGHTSVYWYQQALGLGLQFLLWYDEGEERNRGNFPPRFSGRQFPNYSSELNVNALELEDSALYLCASSSVRGTEAFFGQGTRLTVV.